This T cell receptor (beta chain) is from a study of blood T cell repertoires in COVID-19. Study in general: From the United States, Italy and Spain came samples of acute and convalescent COVID-19.

Per the study methods: Researchers report that nucleated cell counts were estimated from reference gene primer amplification. Assay used: immunoSEQ multiplex PCR; TCRdb lists only in-frame clones, some missing. That table supplies the V and J calls and clone size; D and trimming were determined from the DNA. The sample has fewer than 450,000 clones, roughly 87% seen once; the top ten hold roughly 1%. The germline gives CDR1 MDHEN, CDR2 SYDVKM. CDR3 length: 14 residues. V gave up 7 bases and J gave up 4 bases, with 14 bases separating them. Clinical history reported by participants formed the basis on which cohorts were assigned.

This chain uses TRBV28 with TRBJ1-3, with a weak D call TRBD1 (6 bases). The sequencing input was PBMCs or T cells enriched from blood (not recorded which). The TCR originated in a woman aged 25 to 39 who had recovered from COVID-19. The DNA of the CDR3 is TGTGCCAGCAATACAAGGGGGACGGGAAACACCATATATTTT. Amino acids: CASNTRGTGNTIYF.